Listed here are 26 T cell receptor beta chains from one sample, sequenced in a study of blood T cells in healthy people across ages. Then a second PCR, running about 6 to 12 cycles, was carried out with a sample-barcoded 5' primer and a J-beta primer mix. One entry per CDR3 protein results from TCRdb running MiXCR on the 5' RACE reads. The sample shows over 1,200,000 distinct CDR3 sequences, 45% to 70% of them seen only once. Sequences were obtained from blood. All receptors derive from a young man in good health.

This clonotype showed up many times. This chain joins TRBV7-9 and TRBJ2-3; possibly TRBD1 or TRBD2 for D (5 bases each). The germline CDR1 and CDR2 sequences are SEHNR and FQNEAQ (reference sequence). V lost 8 bases to trimming and J lost 4 bases, with 19 bases between them. The CDR3 contains 15 residues. In nucleotides, the CDR3 is TGTGCCAGCCCATTAAGGGACCGAGCTCCAGATACGCAGTATTTT. This sequence encodes CASPLRDRAPDTQYF.

This chain uses TRBV6-1 with TRBJ2-1; D is ambiguous. Trimming removed 5 bases at V and 8 bases at J, with 10 bases between. Germline V gene lookup returns CDR1 MNHNS and CDR2 SASEGT. The CDR3 length is 12 residues. The CDR3 loop reads CASSTRSDEQFF. As DNA, the CDR3 is TGTGCCAGCAGTACGCGTTCGGATGAGCAGTTCTTC.

V usage is TRBV20-1 and J usage is TRBJ2-3; 7 bases line up with TRBD2. In germline, CDR1 is DFQATT, CDR2 SNEGSKA (reference sequence). CDR3 length: 14 residues. The CDR3: CRVTGTTSTDTQYF. The CDR3 DNA reads TGCAGGGTTACCGGGACTACTAGCACAGATACGCAGTATTTT.

This clonotype was observed a single time. This chain links TRBV4-1 with TRBJ2-7; TRBD2 aligns across 9 bases. Looked up from germline, CDR1 is MGHRA and CDR2 is YSYEKL. The CDR3 totals 16 residues. J lost 3 bases, V lost 0 bases, and 6 bases had no gene match. CDR3 in amino acids: CASSQETSGGHYEQYF. CDR3 DNA: TGCGCCAGCAGCCAAGAAACCAGCGGGGGGCACTACGAGCAGTACTTC.

Only one count was recorded for this clonotype. The chain couples TRBV5-4 to TRBJ1-1; TRBD1 might be the D (5 bases). This CDR3 comprises 14 residues. Trimming took off 4 bases at V and 5 bases at J, with 15 bases between the two ends. The germline CDR1 and CDR2 sequences are SGHNT and YYREEE (reference sequence). CDR3 in amino acids: CASSERTGGTEAFF. CDR3 sequence (DNA): TGTGCCAGCAGCGAAAGGACTGGGGGGACTGAAGCTTTCTTT.

The chain recombines TRBV7-9 with TRBJ2-3; tentative D call: TRBD2 (5 bases). CDR1 is SEHNR and CDR2 is FQNEAQ in the germline V gene (reference sequence). The V and J ends lost 5 bases and 2 bases respectively, with 14 bases between them. This CDR3 contains 15 residues. CDR3 DNA sequence: TGTGCCAGCAGCCTTGGGAGAGAATACACAGATACGCAGTATTTT. Residues: CASSLGREYTDTQYF.

The chain has TRBV14 and TRBJ2-7; D is unclear. Germline CDR1 SGHDN, CDR2 FVKESK. This CDR3 is 16 amino acids long. Trimming removed 4 bases from V and 3 bases from J, with 19 bases in between. CDR3 residues: CASSPTLSQNLYEQYF. The CDR3 bases are TGTGCCAGCAGCCCCACCCTGAGCCAGAACCTCTACGAGCAGTACTTC.

The genes are TRBV20-1 and TRBJ2-4; 10 nucleotides align to TRBD1. The tail of the sequence fits TRBJ2-7 better, so the J call may be wrong. Germline-derived CDR1 and CDR2 are DFQATT and SNEGSKA (reference sequence). The CDR3 spans 15 residues. The CDR3 sequence: CSARPRQGAKHEQYF. In nucleotides, the CDR3 is TGCAGTGCTAGACCTCGACAGGGGGCGAAGCACGAGCAGTACTTC.

The chain recombines TRBV29-1 with TRBJ2-7, with 7 bases fitting TRBD2. This CDR3 comprises 12 residues. Germline CDR1 is SQVTM and CDR2 is ANQGSEA. V shed 7 bases and J 7 bases; nucleotides not matched to a gene: 10. CDR3 sequence: CSGNGGSGEQYF. The CDR3 coding sequence is TGCAGCGGGAACGGGGGGTCGGGGGAGCAGTACTTC.

The sample holds a few counts of this clonotype. The chain combines TRBV2 with TRBJ2-5, with a possible D match to TRBD1 (6 bases). This CDR3 is 13 amino acids long. From germline, CDR1 is SNHLY and CDR2 FYNNEI. V was shortened by 7 bases and J by 4 bases, with 13 bases between the two germline ends. The CDR3, as DNA: TGTGCCAGCACATCTTGGGGGCGAGAGACCCAGTACTTC. This translates into CASTSWGRETQYF.

The rearrangement joins TRBV28 to TRBJ2-5, with D hard to call. The CDR3 consists of 13 residues. The germline V and J ends were trimmed by 6 bases and 2 bases, with 10 bases remaining between them. The germline V gene encodes CDR1 MDHEN and CDR2 SYDVKM. As DNA, the CDR3 is TGTGCCAGCAGCTTGAATATACAAGAGACCCAGTACTTC. This codes for CASSLNIQETQYF.

This clonotype was observed a few times. This sequence joins TRBV20-1 and TRBJ2-5, with TRBD1 matching 7 bases. The CDR3 loop spans 15 amino acids. V shed 3 bases, J shed 5 bases, and the junction held 12 bases outside the gene matches. CDR1 is DFQATT, CDR2 SNEGSKA, per germline (reference sequence). This CDR3 is CSARSSGTVIETQYF. The CDR3 DNA reads as TGCAGTGCTAGGTCCTCCGGGACAGTAATTGAGACCCAGTACTTC.

The chain is built from TRBV27 and TRBJ2-1; D perhaps matches TRBD2 (6 bases). CDR3 size: 15 residues. The germline V and J ends were trimmed by 6 bases and 7 bases, with 19 bases remaining between them. CDR1 and CDR2 from the germline V gene are MNHEY and SMNVEV (reference sequence). The CDR3 DNA sequence: TGTGCCAGCAGATCCGCGGAGGGGTGGTCAAATGAGCAGTTCTTC. Encoded protein: CASRSAEGWSNEQFF.

The chain combines TRBV27 with TRBJ2-6; D is unclear. The CDR3 extends over 15 amino acids. The germline V and J ends were trimmed by 2 bases and 1 base, with 6 bases remaining between them. Germline V gene lookup returns CDR1 MNHEY and CDR2 SMNVEV (reference sequence). CDR3 DNA sequence: TGTGCCAGCAGTTTAAAGGAGTCTGGGGCCAACGTCCTGACTTTC. This sequence encodes CASSLKESGANVLTF.

The genes are TRBV29-1 and TRBJ2-4; the D is unclear. The J call may not be correct, given that the DNA end is closer to TRBJ2-7. The germline gives CDR1 SQVTM, CDR2 ANQGSEA. There are 12 residues in the CDR3. CDR3 DNA: TGCAGCGCTGCCACCTTCCGCGCCGAGCAGTACTTC. Its translation: CSAATFRAEQYF.

This clonotype appeared a few times. This chain uses TRBV28 with TRBJ2-7; D gene ambiguous. The CDR3 covers 16 residues. Germline-derived CDR1 and CDR2 are MDHEN and SYDVKM. The ends were cut back, 1 base at V and 3 bases at J, with 16 bases in the middle. In nucleotides, the CDR3 is TGTGCCAGCAGTTTATCTGGGTCCAGATTCCTCTACGAGCAGTACTTC. It codes for CASSLSGSRFLYEQYF.

This chain connects TRBV4-3 to TRBJ1-1, with D maybe TRBD1 (5 bases). Trimming shortened V by 3 bases and J by 5 bases, and 13 bases separated the two germline ends. The CDR3 length is 14 residues. Per the germline V gene, CDR1 is LGHNA and CDR2 is YSLEER. Here the CDR3 reads CASSHSGVGTEAFF. The CDR3 bases are TGCGCCAGCAGCCATTCGGGGGTTGGGACTGAAGCTTTCTTT.

This clonotype came up a few times. J is TRBJ1-1 and V is TRBV10-3; the D is unclear. V shed 7 bases and J shed 0 bases, with 9 bases lying between them. Germline CDR1 is ENHRY and CDR2 is SYGVKD. The CDR3 length is 13 residues. CDR3 in DNA: TGTGCCATCAAAGGGTCCCTGAACACTGAAGCTTTCTTT. It yields the protein CAIKGSLNTEAFF.

The chain combines TRBV4-2 with TRBJ1-2; D is uncertain. There are 14 residues in the CDR3. The V end lost 0 bases, the J end lost 5 bases, and 10 bases lay between the germline ends. Germline V CDR1 and CDR2: LGHNA, YNFKEQ. As DNA, the CDR3 is TGTGCCAGCAGCCAAGACGCGGGTTGGTATGGCTACACCTTC. Amino acid sequence: CASSQDAGWYGYTF.

The chain is built from TRBV4-3 and TRBJ2-5, with D perhaps being TRBD1 or TRBD2 (5 bases each). V shed 7 bases and J shed 0 bases, with 21 bases lying between them. CDR3 length equals 17 residues. Germline V gene lookup returns CDR1 LGHNA and CDR2 YSLEER. The CDR3 DNA is TGCGCCAGCAACTCAAGGGCCGGGACGAGGTACCAAGAGACCCAGTACTTC. Translation: CASNSRAGTRYQETQYF.

V gene TRBV27 combines with J gene TRBJ2-7, with 7 nucleotides matching TRBD1. V lost 6 bases and J lost 4; bases outside the gene matches: 9. The CDR3 totals 14 residues. CDR1 and CDR2 from the germline V gene are MNHEY and SMNVEV (reference sequence). CDR3 amino acids: CASSPTGNPYEQYF. The CDR3 DNA reads TGTGCCAGCAGCCCGACAGGGAACCCATACGAGCAGTACTTC.

The rearrangement joins TRBV11-2 to TRBJ2-5, with D possibly TRBD1 on 5 matching bases. Trimming cost V 7 bases and J 5 bases, with 14 bases left between them. The CDR3 spans 13 residues. Germline V gene data show CDR1 as SGHAT and CDR2 as FQNNGV. The CDR3 spells CASTQGSEETQYF. The CDR3 nucleotides read TGTGCCAGCACCCAGGGAAGTGAGGAGACCCAGTACTTC.

Points on this clonotype: Lacking the conserved final phenylalanine or tryptophan, this CDR3 likely reflects a read error. The chain combines TRBV25-1 with TRBJ2-7; TRBD1 matches at 9 bases. The CDR3 runs 12 residues. The V gene end was trimmed by 7 bases and the J gene end by 9 bases; junction bases not matched to a gene: 7. Germline CDR1 is MGHDK and CDR2 is SYGVNS. Here the CDR3 reads CASTEQGAGQYL. The CDR3 DNA reads as TGTGCCAGCACGGAACAGGGGGCAGGGCAGTACTTA.

V gene TRBV27 combines with J gene TRBJ2-5; D gene ambiguous. V was shortened by 1 base and J by 1 base, with 19 bases between the two germline ends. CDR1 MNHEY and CDR2 SMNVEV come from the germline V gene (reference sequence). The CDR3 loop spans 18 amino acids. CDR3 bases: TGTGCCAGCAGTTTATTGGGGTTTGGGCAGACGCCCCAAGAGACCCAGTACTTC. Its translation: CASSLLGFGQTPQETQYF.

This clonotype was counted only a few times. V and J are TRBV4-3 and TRBJ1-6; D might be TRBD1 (5 bases). V was shortened by 2 bases and J by 6 bases, with 11 bases between the two germline ends. Germline V gene sequence: CDR1 LGHNA, CDR2 YSLEER. CDR3 length equals 15 residues. The DNA of the CDR3 is TGCGCCAGCAGCCAAACCGGGACTGGTAATTCACCCCTCCACTTT. It codes for CASSQTGTGNSPLHF.

The gene calls are TRBV15 and TRBJ2-7, with D unresolved. Trimming shortened V by 5 bases and J by 7 bases, and 12 bases separated the two germline ends. Per germline, CDR1 LNHNV and CDR2 YYDKDF (reference sequence). The CDR3 totals 12 residues. The CDR3 nucleotides are TGTGCCACCAGCCTATTGAACAATGAGCAGTACTTC. Encoded protein: CATSLLNNEQYF.